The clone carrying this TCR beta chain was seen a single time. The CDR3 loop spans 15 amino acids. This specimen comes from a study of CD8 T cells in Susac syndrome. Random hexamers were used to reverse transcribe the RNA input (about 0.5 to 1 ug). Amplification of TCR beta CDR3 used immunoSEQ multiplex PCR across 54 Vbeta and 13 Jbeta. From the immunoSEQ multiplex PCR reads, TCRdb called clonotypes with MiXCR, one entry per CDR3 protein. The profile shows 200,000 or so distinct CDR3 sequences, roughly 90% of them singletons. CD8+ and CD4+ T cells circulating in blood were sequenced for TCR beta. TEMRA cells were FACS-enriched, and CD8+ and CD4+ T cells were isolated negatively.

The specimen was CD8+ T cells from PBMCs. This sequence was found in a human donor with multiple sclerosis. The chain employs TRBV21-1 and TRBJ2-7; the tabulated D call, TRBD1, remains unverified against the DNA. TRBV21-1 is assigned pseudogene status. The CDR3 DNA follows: TGTGCCAGCAGCAAACTAGGACAGGGTTGCGACGAGCAGTACTTC. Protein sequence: CASSKLGQGCDEQYF.